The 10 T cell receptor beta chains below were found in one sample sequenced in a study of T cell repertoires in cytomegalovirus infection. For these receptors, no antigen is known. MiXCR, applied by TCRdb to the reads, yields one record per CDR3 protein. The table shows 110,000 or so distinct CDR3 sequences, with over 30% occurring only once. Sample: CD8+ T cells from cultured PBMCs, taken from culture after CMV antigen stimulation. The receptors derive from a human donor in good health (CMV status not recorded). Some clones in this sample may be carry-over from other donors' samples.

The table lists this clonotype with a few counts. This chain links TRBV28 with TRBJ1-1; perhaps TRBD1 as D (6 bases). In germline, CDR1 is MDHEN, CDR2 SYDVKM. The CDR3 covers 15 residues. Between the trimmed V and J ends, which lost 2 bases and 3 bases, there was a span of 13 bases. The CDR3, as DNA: TGTGCCAGCAGTTTACCCGCAGGGGCGTACACTGAAGCTTTCTTT. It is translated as CASSLPAGAYTEAFF.

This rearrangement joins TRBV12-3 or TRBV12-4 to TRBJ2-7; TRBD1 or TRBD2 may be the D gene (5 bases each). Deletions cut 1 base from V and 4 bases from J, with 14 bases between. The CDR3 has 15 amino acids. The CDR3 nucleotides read TGTGCCAGCAGTTTAGGCTGGGACCTGCCTTACGAGCAGTACTTC. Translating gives CASSLGWDLPYEQYF.

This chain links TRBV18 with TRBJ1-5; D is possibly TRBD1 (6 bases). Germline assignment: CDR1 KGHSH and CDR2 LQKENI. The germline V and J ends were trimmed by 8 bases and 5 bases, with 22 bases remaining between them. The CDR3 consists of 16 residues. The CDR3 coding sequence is TGTGCCAGCGCAGACCGTGAGAAGGGACACCATCAGCCCCAGCATTTT. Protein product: CASADREKGHHQPQHF.

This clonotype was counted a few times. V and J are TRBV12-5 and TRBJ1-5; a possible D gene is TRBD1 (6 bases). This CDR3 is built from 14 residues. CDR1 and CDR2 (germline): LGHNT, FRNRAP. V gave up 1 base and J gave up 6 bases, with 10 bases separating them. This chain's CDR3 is CASGLGGGGQPQHF. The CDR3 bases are TGTGCTAGTGGTTTGGGAGGGGGTGGTCAGCCCCAGCATTTT.

CDR3 in amino acids: CASSEGWAGDTDTQYF. CDR3 nucleotides: TGTGCCAGCAGTGAAGGGTGGGCGGGGGATACAGATACGCAGTATTTT. The chain recombines TRBV2 with TRBJ2-3, with 7 bases identical to TRBD2. The germline V gene encodes CDR1 SNHLY and CDR2 FYNNEI. The CDR3 consists of 16 residues. The J segment lost 3 bases and the V segment lost 1 base, leaving 7 bases of the junction unmatched.

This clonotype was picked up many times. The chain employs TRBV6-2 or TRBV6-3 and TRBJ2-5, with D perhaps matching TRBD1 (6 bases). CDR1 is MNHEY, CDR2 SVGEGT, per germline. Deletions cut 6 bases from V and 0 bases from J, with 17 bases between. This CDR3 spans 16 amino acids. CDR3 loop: CASRKRRGGYQETQYF. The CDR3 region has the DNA TGTGCCAGCAGGAAACGCAGGGGCGGATACCAAGAGACCCAGTACTTC.

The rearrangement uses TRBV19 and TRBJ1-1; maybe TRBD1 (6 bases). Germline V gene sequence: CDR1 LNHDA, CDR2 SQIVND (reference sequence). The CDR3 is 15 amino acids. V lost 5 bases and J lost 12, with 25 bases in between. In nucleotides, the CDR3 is TGTGCCAGTAGTCTTTCGACAGGCCCTACCTTCGAGCCTTTCTTT. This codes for CASSLSTGPTFEPFF.

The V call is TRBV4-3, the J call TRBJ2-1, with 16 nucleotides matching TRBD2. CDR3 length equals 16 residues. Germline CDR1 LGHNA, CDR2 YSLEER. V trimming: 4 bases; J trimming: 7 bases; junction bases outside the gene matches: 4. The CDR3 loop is CASSPGTSGGANEQFF. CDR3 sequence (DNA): TGCGCCAGCAGCCCTGGGACTAGCGGGGGGGCGAATGAGCAGTTCTTC.

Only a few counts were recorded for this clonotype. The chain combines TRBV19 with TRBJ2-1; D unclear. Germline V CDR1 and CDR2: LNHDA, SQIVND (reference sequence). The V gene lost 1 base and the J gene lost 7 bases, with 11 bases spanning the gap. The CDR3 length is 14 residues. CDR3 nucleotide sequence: TGTGCCAGTAGTATAGTAGGTAGCTCGAATGAGCAGTTCTTC. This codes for CASSIVGSSNEQFF.

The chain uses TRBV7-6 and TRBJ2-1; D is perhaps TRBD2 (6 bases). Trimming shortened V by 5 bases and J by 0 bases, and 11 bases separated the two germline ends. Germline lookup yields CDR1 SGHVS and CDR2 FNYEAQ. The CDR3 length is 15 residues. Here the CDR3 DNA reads TGTGCCAGCAGCGCCTTGGGGGGCTCCTACAATGAGCAGTTCTTC. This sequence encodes CASSALGGSYNEQFF.